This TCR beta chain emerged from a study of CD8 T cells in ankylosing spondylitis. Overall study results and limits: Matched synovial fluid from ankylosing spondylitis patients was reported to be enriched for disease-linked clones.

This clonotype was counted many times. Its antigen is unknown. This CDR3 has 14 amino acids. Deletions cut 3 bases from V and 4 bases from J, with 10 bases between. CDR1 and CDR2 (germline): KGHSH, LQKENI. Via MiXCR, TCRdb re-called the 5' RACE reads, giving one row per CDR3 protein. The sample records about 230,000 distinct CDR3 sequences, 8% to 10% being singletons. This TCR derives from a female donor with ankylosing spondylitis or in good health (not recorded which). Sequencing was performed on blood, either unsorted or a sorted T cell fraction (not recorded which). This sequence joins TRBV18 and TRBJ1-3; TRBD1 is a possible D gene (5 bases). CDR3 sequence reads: CASSPSGIGNTIYF. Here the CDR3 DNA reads TGTGCCAGCTCACCCTCAGGGATCGGAAACACCATATATTTT.